The T cell receptor beta chain under discussion was sequenced for a study of CD8+CD57+ T cells in acquired aplastic anemia. Looking at the study overall: An average of approximately 3.4 ug of DNA was obtained from sorted CD4+ and CD8+ cells.

Points on this clonotype: What it recognizes is unknown.

V gave up 4 bases and J gave up 2 bases, with 8 bases separating them. Germline V gene lookup returns CDR1 MNHEY and CDR2 SVGAGI. The CDR3 is 13 residues long. Patients chosen for sequencing had CD8+CD57+ cells that had expanded, as shown by flow cytometry. Patients were treatment-naive when blood was sampled. Study-wide results and caveats: Between the patient and control groups, CD8+ Simpson's diversity did not differ significantly.

Genomic DNA constituted the template upon which TCR beta VDJ and CDR3 profiling was performed. Each CDR3 protein is one row after TCRdb ran MiXCR on the reads. The sample lists about 260,000 distinct CDR3 sequences, 82% occurring once. Sequenced material: sorted CD4+, CD8+, or CD8+CD57+ T cells (not recorded which) from PBMCs. The chain recombines TRBV6-5 with TRBJ1-1; tentative D call: TRBD1 (5 bases). The origin of this receptor is a human donor with aplastic anemia. The CDR3, as DNA: TGTGCCAGCAGTTTCAGGGAAAACACTGAAGCTTTCTTT. Its protein product is CASSFRENTEAFF.